The rows below give T cell receptor beta chains drawn from one sample of a study of blood T cells in healthy people across ages. TCRdb fed the 5' RACE reads into MiXCR, producing one record per CDR3 protein. The profile covers over a million distinct CDR3 sequences, with roughly 45% appearing a single time and 15% to 20% taken by the ten largest. Input material: blood. The receptors originated from a woman in her sixties or seventies in good health. Each CDR3 is given with its conserved first and last residue. The order of the fields is clone size, J gene, D gene, V gene, CDR3 DNA, CDR3 protein. The D gene is left open where the match is weak. Where a row states a size, it is once, few, many or the class of an expanded clone; other rows omit it.

>few|TRBJ2-7|-|TRBV29-1
TGCAGCGTTGGTCAGGGGGGGGCCTACGAGCAGTACTTC
CSVGQGGAYEQYF
>few|TRBJ2-5|TRBD1|TRBV2
TGTGCCAGCAGTGCGGACAGGGGGCGGGGTGAGACCCAGTACTTC
CASSADRGRGETQYF
>few|TRBJ2-1|-|TRBV4-1
TGCGCCAGCAGCCAAGAACTCGCTTACTCCTACAATGAGCAGTTCTTC
CASSQELAYSYNEQFF
>few|TRBJ2-5|-|TRBV6-1
TGTGCCAGCACCCCATGGGGGCCGGGCGGTCAAGAGACCCAGTACTTC
CASTPWGPGGQETQYF
>-|TRBJ2-3|-|TRBV4-1
TGCGCCAGCAGCATCCCTTGGAGAACGGCAGATACGCAGTATTTT
CASSIPWRTADTQYF
>-|TRBJ1-1|-|TRBV5-1
TGCGCCAGCAGCTTGGTACCTAATTCGGGGGCTGAAGCTTTCTTT
CASSLVPNSGAEAFF
>-|TRBJ1-2|-|TRBV6-1
TGTGCCAGCACCGAGTTTGTGAGCTATGGCTACACCTTC
CASTEFVSYGYTF
>many|TRBJ2-7|-|TRBV10-3
TGTGCCATCAGTGAGGAAGAGTACGAGCAGTACTTC
CAISEEEYEQYF
>-|TRBJ1-5|-|TRBV28
TGTGCCAGCAGTTCGCCGGGGGCCAAGGGGAGCAATCAGCCCCAGCATTTT
CASSSPGAKGSNQPQHF
>-|TRBJ2-3|-|TRBV21-1
TGTGCCAGGGTACCCTTGTACAGGGGTGCAGATACGCAGTATTTT
CARVPLYRGADTQYF
>few|TRBJ2-7|TRBD1|TRBV9
TGTGCCAGCGCTAGACCAGGGGGAGCGGAACTCTCCTACGAGCAGTACTTC
CASARPGGAELSYEQYF
>-|TRBJ2-1|-|TRBV28
TGTGCCAGCAGCAGGGGAATAAGTTACAATGAGCAGTTCTTC
CASSRGISYNEQFF
>-|TRBJ2-7|-|TRBV27
TGTGCCAGCAGTAGCCTTAATGCCCACGAGCAGTACTTC
CASSSLNAHEQYF
>-|TRBJ1-2|TRBD1|TRBV6-1
TGTGCCTCCGGACAGGCCGGTAGCTATGGCTACACCTTC
CASGQAGSYGYTF
>few|TRBJ2-1|TRBD2|TRBV6-1
TGTGCCAGCGGGACTAGCAAACACAATGAGCAGTTCTTC
CASGTSKHNEQFF
>-|TRBJ2-1|-|TRBV5-1
TGCGCCAGCAGCTGGGAACAGGGACTCTACAATGAGCAGTTCTTC
CASSWEQGLYNEQFF
>-|TRBJ2-7|-|TRBV27
TGTGCCAGTGCCGAGGGTGGCGAAGACTACGAGCAGTACTTC
CASAEGGEDYEQYF
>-|TRBJ2-1|-|TRBV6-5
TGTGCCAGCAGTTGGGACGGGGACGGACCCTACAATGAGCAGTTCTTC
CASSWDGDGPYNEQFF
>-|TRBJ2-1|-|TRBV7-7
TGTGCCAGCAGCTCTAGTCTAGCTTTGTCCTACAATGAGCAGTTCTTC
CASSSSLALSYNEQFF
>-|TRBJ2-3|TRBD2|TRBV24-1
TGTGCCACCAGTGACCCCGGGACTAGCGGTTACAGCACAGATACGCAGTATTTT
CATSDPGTSGYSTDTQYF
>-|TRBJ2-5|-|TRBV4-1
TGCGCCAGCAGAGTTGGTCCAGGTTACGAGACCCAGTACTTC
CASRVGPGYETQYF
>few|TRBJ2-5|TRBD2|TRBV10-3
TGTGCCATCAGTGACGGACTAGCGGGAGTATTAAACAATGAGCAGTACTTC
CAISDGLAGVLNNEQYF
>-|TRBJ1-5|TRBD1|TRBV6-5
TGTGCCAGCAGTAAGACAGGGAGCAATCAGCCCCAGCATTTT
CASSKTGSNQPQHF
>-|TRBJ2-3|TRBD2|TRBV6-6
TGTGCCAGCAGTTGGAGGACTAGCGGGAGGTTAACAGATACGCAGTATTTT
CASSWRTSGRLTDTQYF
>-|TRBJ2-5|-|TRBV5-1
TGCGCCAGCAGCTTAGGGGCCTCCGGGGAGACCCAGTACTTC
CASSLGASGETQYF
>many|TRBJ2-5|-|TRBV15
TGTGCCACCAGCAGCCTGGCGGGAGAGACCCAGTACTTC
CATSSLAGETQYF
>-|TRBJ2-3|-|TRBV29-1
TGCAGCGTTAGGGATGGCACAGATACGCAGTATTTT
CSVRDGTDTQYF
>many|TRBJ1-1|-|TRBV7-9
TGTGCCAGCAGCGTAAGTCTGAACACTGAAGCTTTCTTT
CASSVSLNTEAFF
>few|TRBJ2-3|TRBD2|TRBV27
TGTGCCAGCAGTTTGGATATGGGGACTAGCAGCTACACAGATACGCAGTATTTT
CASSLDMGTSSYTDTQYF
>few|TRBJ2-7|-|TRBV3-1
TGTGCCAGCAGCCAAGATTTGGGCAGGGCTGGGACCTACGAGCAGTACTTC
CASSQDLGRAGTYEQYF
>-|TRBJ2-3|-|TRBV5-1
TGCGCCAGCAGCTTGATGAATAGCGGCACTAGCACAGATACGCAGTATTTT
CASSLMNSGTSTDTQYF
>-|TRBJ2-5|-|TRBV15
TGTGCCACCAGCTTAGGGACAACACAAGAGACCCAGTACTTC
CATSLGTTQETQYF
>-|TRBJ1-4|-|TRBV2
TGTGCCCTCAAGTGGGGGGGCGCGGTTGGTGAAAAACTGTTTTTT
CALKWGGAVGEKLFF
>-|TRBJ2-1|-|TRBV7-9
TGTGCCAGCAGCGTTGTCAAGGGGGACAATGAGCAGTTCTTC
CASSVVKGDNEQFF
>-|TRBJ2-5|-|TRBV28
TGTGCCAGCAGTAACAGGGTTGCGGAGACCCAGTACTTC
CASSNRVAETQYF
>few|TRBJ2-1|-|TRBV7-2
TGTGCCAGCAGCCCGCGGACAGATCCCCACAATGAGCAGTTCTTC
CASSPRTDPHNEQFF
>few|TRBJ2-5|-|TRBV9
TGTGCCAGCAGCGTAACTTCTGGGGGAGCGGCTCAGACCCAGTACTTC
CASSVTSGGAAQTQYF
>-|TRBJ1-1|-|TRBV20-1
TGCAGTGCTAGATGGGCCATGCCGGGGGACACTGAAGCTTTCTTT
CSARWAMPGDTEAFF
>-|TRBJ2-1|TRBD1|TRBV10-3
TGTGCCATCAGTGAGTCGGGACAGGGGAGTTTCTACAATGAGCAGTTCTTC
CAISESGQGSFYNEQFF
>-|TRBJ1-1|-|TRBV2
TGTGCCAGCAAATCCACCGTTGTGAACACTGAAGCTTTCTTT
CASKSTVVNTEAFF
>-|TRBJ2-1|TRBD1|TRBV27
TGTGCCAGTGCTACGGGACAGAGCTCCTACAATGAGCAGTTCTTC
CASATGQSSYNEQFF
>-|TRBJ2-7|TRBD2|TRBV28
TGTGCCAGCAGTTCCCTTTCCGGGGGGGGCCTCAATGAGCAGTACTTC
CASSSLSGGGLNEQYF